This T cell receptor (beta chain) stems from a study of T cell responses to AZD1222 COVID-19 vaccine. The method was immunoSEQ multiplex PCR; TCRdb's version includes in-frame clones alone and lacks a portion of them. The sample lists approximately 61,000 clones, 65% to 85% occurring once. The trim removed 5 bases at V and 6 bases at J, leaving 2 bases unmatched. Germline CDR1 and CDR2: SEHNR and FQNEAQ (reference sequence). The length of the CDR3 is 12 residues. V usage is TRBV7-9 and J usage is TRBJ2-3, with 7 nucleotides matching TRBD2. Specimen: peripheral blood, collected 28 days after the second AZD1222 dose. The source of this sequence is an adult who received the AZD1222 COVID-19 vaccine. This chain's CDR3 is CASSQLADTQYF. CDR3 coding DNA: TGTGCCAGCAGCCAACTAGCGGATACGCAGTATTTT.